The rows below give T cell receptor beta chains drawn from one sample of a study of vaccination and CD4 T cells after COVID-19. MiXCR was run by TCRdb on the PCR reads, yielding one entry per CDR3 protein. The profile shows approximately 12,000 distinct CDR3 sequences, roughly 57% of them singletons. No antigen is known for these receptors. Material: CD4+ T cells from blood, cultured in vitro, obtained before SARS-CoV-2 vaccination. The receptors here all came from a human donor who had recovered from COVID-19. Both conserved end residues are part of each CDR3. The order of the fields is clone size, V gene, J gene, D gene, CDR3 protein, CDR3 DNA. D genes are given only for firm matches. Clone sizes are given selectively: once, few, many, or a class where the clone is expanded.

NA,TRBV20-1,TRBJ2-5,NA,CSAREGAIETQYF,TGCAGTGCTAGAGAGGGGGCCATTGAGACCCAGTACTTC
NA,TRBV19,TRBJ1-5,NA,CATAGQGRDQPQHF,TGTGCCACCGCGGGGCAGGGAAGAGATCAGCCCCAGCATTTT
NA,TRBV28,TRBJ1-1,NA,CASSFPLLLGTEAFF,TGTGCCAGCAGTTTCCCCCTTCTTCTAGGGACTGAAGCTTTCTTT
NA,TRBV20-1,TRBJ2-5,TRBD2,CSAEGASGVTSGTQYF,TGCAGTGCTGAGGGGGCTAGCGGGGTCACAAGCGGGACCCAGTACTTC
NA,TRBV27,TRBJ1-3,TRBD1,CASSLSGQGMGNTIYF,TGTGCCAGCAGTTTATCGGGACAGGGGATGGGAAACACCATATATTTT
once,TRBV20-1,TRBJ1-6,TRBD1,CSAKPPGQGGNSPLHF,TGCAGTGCCAAACCCCCGGGACAGGGAGGGAATTCACCCCTCCACTTT
NA,TRBV7-6,TRBJ2-1,NA,CASSLGDEQFF,TGTGCCAGCAGCCTAGGCGATGAGCAGTTCTTC
NA,TRBV6-1,TRBJ1-6,NA,CASSHPGRGSPLHF,TGTGCCAGCAGTCACCCAGGGAGAGGGTCACCCCTCCACTTT
NA,TRBV19,TRBJ2-2,NA,CASKRMNTGELFF,TGTGCCAGTAAACGAATGAACACCGGGGAGCTGTTTTTT
medium-sized,TRBV6-2/TRBV6-3,TRBJ1-2,NA,CASSYRGARGYTF,TGTGCCAGCAGTTACAGGGGAGCAAGAGGCTACACCTTC
NA,TRBV11-1,TRBJ2-3,NA,CASGRTENTDTQYF,TGTGCCAGCGGAAGGACGGAGAACACAGATACGCAGTATTTT
NA,TRBV24-1,TRBJ2-1,NA,CATSDIGGTPEQFF,TGTGCCACCAGTGACATTGGTGGGACTCCCGAGCAGTTCTTC
NA,TRBV20-1,TRBJ1-6,NA,CSASDGTADSYNSPLHF,TGCAGTGCTAGCGATGGGACGGCAGACTCCTATAATTCACCCCTCCACTTT
NA,TRBV20-1,TRBJ1-5,NA,CSALWGQPQHF,TGCAGTGCCCTGTGGGGTCAGCCCCAGCATTTT
few,TRBV20-1,TRBJ2-7,NA,CSARLQGLAEQYF,TGCAGTGCTAGACTCCAGGGGCTAGCGGAGCAGTACTTC
NA,TRBV5-1,TRBJ1-1,NA,CASRAGHINTEAFF,TGCGCCAGCAGAGCGGGACATATCAACACTGAAGCTTTCTTT
NA,TRBV7-2,TRBJ1-6,NA,CASRKRDGYNSPLHF,TGTGCCAGCAGAAAAAGGGACGGCTATAATTCACCCCTCCACTTT
NA,TRBV19,TRBJ1-2,NA,CASSISGPSNYGYTF,TGTGCCAGTAGTATTTCAGGGCCGAGTAACTATGGCTACACCTTC